The entry below describes one T cell receptor (beta chain). This sample stems from a study of blood T cell repertoires in COVID-19. Study summary: COVID-19 samples, acute and convalescent, were from the United States, Italy and Spain. PBMCs, B-cell-depleted T cells, or T cells provided the cDNA or gDNA that made up the material.

The table came from immunoSEQ multiplex PCR; TCRdb's copy has only in-frame clones and leaves some out. The sample includes about 130,000 clones, around 85% of them seen just once. The CDR3 runs to 14 residues. The V end was cut by 1 base, the J end by 6 bases, with 9 bases between. The germline CDR1 and CDR2 sequences are SGHTA and FQGNSA. The chain links TRBV7-2 to TRBJ2-2; a weak D match, TRBD1 (5 bases). Sequenced material: peripheral blood. The receptor comes from a human donor in a cohort sampled during active COVID-19. CDR3 coding DNA: TGTGCCAGCAGCTTAGATACAGGACCCGGGGAGCTGTTTTTT. Translated, it gives CASSLDTGPGELFF.